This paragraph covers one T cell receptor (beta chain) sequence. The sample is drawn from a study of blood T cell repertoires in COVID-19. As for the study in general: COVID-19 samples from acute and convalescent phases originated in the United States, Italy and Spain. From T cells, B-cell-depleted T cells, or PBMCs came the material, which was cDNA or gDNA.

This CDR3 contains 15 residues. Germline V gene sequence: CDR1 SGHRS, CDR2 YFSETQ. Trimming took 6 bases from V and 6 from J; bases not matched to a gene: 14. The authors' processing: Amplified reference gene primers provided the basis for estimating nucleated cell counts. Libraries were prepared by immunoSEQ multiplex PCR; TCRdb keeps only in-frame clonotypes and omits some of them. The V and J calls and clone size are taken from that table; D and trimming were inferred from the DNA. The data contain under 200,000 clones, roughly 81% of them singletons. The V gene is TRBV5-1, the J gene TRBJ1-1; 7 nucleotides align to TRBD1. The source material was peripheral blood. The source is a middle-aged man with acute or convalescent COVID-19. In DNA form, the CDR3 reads TGCGCCAGCACCAGGAGCACAGGGGTATCGGCTGAAGCTTTCTTT. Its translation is CASTRSTGVSAEAFF.